Listed below are T cell receptor beta chains from one sample, sequenced in a study of cytomegalovirus exposure and HLA in healthy donors. Clones were sequenced by immunoSEQ multiplex PCR, and TCRdb holds only the in-frame ones, with some missing. The sample has 120,000 or so clones, 74% seen once. Source material: PBMCs. The origin of the receptors is a man in his forties in good health and CMV-seropositive. The CDR3 runs from the conserved cysteine through the conserved F or W.

cdr3_aa: CASSLGDRVGYGYTF; j_call: TRBJ1-2; v_call: TRBV7-9
cdr3_aa: CASSPHRDRGEGYTF; j_call: TRBJ1-2; v_call: TRBV6-1
cdr3_aa: CASSQQGETQYF; j_call: TRBJ2-5; v_call: TRBV11-2
cdr3_aa: CASSLADSLLTGELFF; j_call: TRBJ2-2; v_call: TRBV28
cdr3_aa: CASSQDQLQGANYGYTF; j_call: TRBJ1-2; v_call: TRBV4-3
cdr3_aa: CASSEQQGANEKLFF; j_call: TRBJ1-4; v_call: TRBV6-1
cdr3_aa: CASSESRGRGEQYF; j_call: TRBJ2-7; v_call: TRBV10-1
cdr3_aa: CASSRGQYTDTQYF; j_call: TRBJ2-3; v_call: TRBV5-4
cdr3_aa: CASSPTSGGQYSYEQYF; j_call: TRBJ2-7; v_call: TRBV18
cdr3_aa: CASSRLASYNEQFF; j_call: TRBJ2-1; v_call: TRBV11-2
cdr3_aa: CASSQVQGSNYGYTF; j_call: TRBJ1-2; v_call: TRBV4-1
cdr3_aa: CASSLGTGDEQYF; j_call: TRBJ2-7; v_call: TRBV7-6
cdr3_aa: CASSSGTRGEKLFF; j_call: TRBJ1-4; v_call: TRBV28
cdr3_aa: CASSQGTGELFF; j_call: TRBJ2-2; v_call: TRBV7-9
cdr3_aa: CASSQGTGGYEQYF; j_call: TRBJ2-7; v_call: TRBV6-1
cdr3_aa: CASSSRTGTDTQYF; j_call: TRBJ2-3; v_call: TRBV5-1
cdr3_aa: CASSSGQGTGTGELFF; j_call: TRBJ2-2; v_call: TRBV7-6
cdr3_aa: CASRTSATNEKLFF; j_call: TRBJ1-4; v_call: TRBV5-1
cdr3_aa: CASIEHRDRGEYEQYF; j_call: TRBJ2-7; v_call: TRBV28
cdr3_aa: CASSPRQGLSNVLTF; j_call: TRBJ2-6; v_call: TRBV6-1
cdr3_aa: CASGKTGYNEQFF; j_call: TRBJ2-1; v_call: TRBV6-5
cdr3_aa: CASSDPGQGGSYNEQFF; j_call: TRBJ2-1; v_call: TRBV25-1
cdr3_aa: CASSLEGGNQPQHF; j_call: TRBJ1-5; v_call: TRBV5-1
cdr3_aa: CASSDPGMRAFF; j_call: TRBJ1-1; v_call: TRBV6-6
cdr3_aa: CASSQGRGSGNTIYF; j_call: TRBJ1-3; v_call: TRBV14
cdr3_aa: CAWSTSSGNTIYF; j_call: TRBJ1-3; v_call: TRBV30
cdr3_aa: CASSLPGRTGDQPQHF; j_call: TRBJ1-5; v_call: TRBV7-8
cdr3_aa: CSASGTHF; j_call: TRBJ2-7; v_call: TRBV20-1
cdr3_aa: CASRAGGVETQYF; j_call: TRBJ2-5; v_call: TRBV2
cdr3_aa: CASSLTHENGYTF; j_call: TRBJ1-2; v_call: TRBV28
cdr3_aa: CASSYSDREDQPQHF; j_call: TRBJ1-5; v_call: TRBV6-5
cdr3_aa: CASSDRGNTEAFF; j_call: TRBJ1-1; v_call: TRBV10-2